These 25 T cell receptor beta chains were all obtained from the same sample, sequenced in a study of cytomegalovirus exposure and HLA in healthy donors. PCR employed 60 Vbeta and 13 Jbeta primers. Produced via immunoSEQ multiplex PCR; TCRdb's table is partial and in-frame only. The table records 150,000 to 180,000 clones, 65% to 75% of them present only once. Sequenced sample: PBMCs. The source is a man aged 25-45 years in good health and CMV-seronegative.

This chain joins TRBV5-1 and TRBJ2-3; TRBD1 matches at 8 bases. V dropped 6 bases and J dropped 3; count of bases not matched to a gene: 3. The CDR3 sequence is 13 residues long. In germline, CDR1 is SGHRS, CDR2 YFSETQ. The CDR3 bases are TGCGCCAGCACACAGGGGGGAACAGATACGCAGTATTTT. Translating it yields CASTQGGTDTQYF.

The V call is TRBV7-9, the J call TRBJ2-7, with TRBD1 as a possible D gene (5 bases). In germline, CDR1 is SEHNR, CDR2 FQNEAQ (reference sequence). Trimming removed 5 bases at V and 6 bases at J, with 14 bases between. The CDR3 is 13 amino acids. CDR3 sequence: CASSPTGSGEQYF. The CDR3 coding sequence is TGTGCCAGCAGCCCCACAGGATCGGGCGAGCAGTACTTC. Looking up the rest from reference TRBV7-9 and TRBJ2-7 gives the full variable domain: DTGVSQNPRHKITKRGQNVTFRCDPISEHNRLYWYRQTLGQGPEFLTYFQNEAQLEKSRLLSDRFSAERPKGSFSTLEIQRTEQGDSAMYLCASSPTGSGEQYFGPGTRLTVT.

V gene TRBV4-3 combines with J gene TRBJ2-2; 8 bases are shared with TRBD1. Germline assignment: CDR1 LGHNA and CDR2 YSLEER. The CDR3 loop spans 17 amino acids. J was trimmed by 2 bases and V by 2 bases; bases with no gene match: 7. The CDR3 loop is CASSQSGQGSNTGELFF. The CDR3, as DNA: TGCGCCAGCAGCCAATCTGGACAGGGAAGTAACACCGGGGAGCTGTTTTTT.

V and J are TRBV14 and TRBJ2-3, with TRBD2 matching 8 bases. Per the germline V gene, CDR1 is SGHDN and CDR2 is FVKESK. V was pared by 6 bases and J by 5 bases, with 10 bases of the junction left unmatched. CDR3 length: 15 amino acids. The CDR3 region has the DNA TGTGCCAGCAGTCACCTCGGGAGGGAGGAAGATACGCAGTATTTT. It yields the protein CASSHLGREEDTQYF.

This rearrangement joins TRBV6-4 to TRBJ2-2, with no clear D. Germline V gene data show CDR1 as MRHNA and CDR2 as SNTAGT. The CDR3 consists of 17 residues. With 3 bases removed from V and 3 bases from J, the gap between germline ends came to 17 bases. The CDR3 here is CASSELRIRGDTGELFF. The CDR3 DNA reads as TGTGCCAGCAGTGAACTAAGAATCAGAGGAGACACCGGGGAGCTGTTTTTT.

This clone was counted a few times. The junction departs from the called germline gene at one end, perhaps through a read error. The chain is built from TRBV5-1 and TRBJ2-5, with TRBD1 as a possible D gene (6 bases). From germline, CDR1 is SGHRS and CDR2 YFSETQ. CDR3 length: 11 amino acids. CDR3 protein: CASSSGQKPNF. In DNA form, the CDR3 reads TGCGCCAGCAGCAGTGGACAGAAGCCCAACTTC. Full variable domain (rest looked up from reference TRBV5-1 and TRBJ2-5): KAGVTQTPRYLIKTRGQQVTLSCSPISGHRSVSWYQQTPGQGLQFLFEYFSETQRNKGNFPGRFSGRQFSNSRSEMNVSTLELGDSALYLCASSSGQKPNFGPGTRLLVL.

As regards this clone: The junction does not match germline at one end; this may be a read error. The CDR3 reads CASSTQGSYQPQHF. The CDR3 nucleotides are TGTGCCAGCAGTACTCAGGGTAGCTATCAGCCCCAGCATTTT. V gene TRBV2 combines with J gene TRBJ1-5; maybe TRBD1 (5 bases). The CDR3 loop spans 14 amino acids. CDR1 is SNHLY, CDR2 FYNNEI, per germline.

The chain employs TRBV6-5 and TRBJ1-5; D unclear. The CDR3 consists of 13 residues. Trimming shortened V by 3 bases and J by 9 bases, and 12 bases separated the two germline ends. Germline-derived CDR1 and CDR2 are MNHEY and SVGAGI. The CDR3 nucleotides are TGTGCCAGCAGTTATTCTCGGGCGGGGCCCCAGCATTTT. Translation gives CASSYSRAGPQHF.

The chain is built from TRBV11-2 and TRBJ2-5; TRBD2 is a possible D gene (6 bases). V was shortened by 2 bases and J by 4 bases, with 11 bases between the two germline ends. Per the germline V gene, CDR1 is SGHAT and CDR2 is FQNNGV. CDR3 length: 14 residues. CDR3 sequence reads: CASSLLGGAETQYF. DNA of the CDR3: TGTGCCAGCAGCTTACTCGGGGGTGCAGAGACCCAGTACTTC.

The rearrangement uses TRBV4-2 and TRBJ1-1; 12 bases are a match to TRBD1. J was trimmed by 7 bases and V by 0 bases; bases with no gene match: 3. From germline, CDR1 is LGHNA and CDR2 YNFKEQ. The CDR3 length is 15 residues. The CDR3 spells CASSQEGQGAGEAFF. The CDR3 DNA reads as TGTGCCAGCAGCCAAGAGGGACAGGGGGCAGGTGAAGCTTTCTTT.

The chain couples TRBV11-2 to TRBJ2-2, with D possibly being TRBD1 (6 bases). Trimming pared 0 bases from V and 6 bases from J, leaving 11 bases between. Germline V gives CDR1 SGHAT, CDR2 FQNNGV. This CDR3 is built from 15 residues. The CDR3 region has the DNA TGTGCCAGCAGCTTAGAAGGCAGGGGTCCCGGGGAGCTGTTTTTT. As protein: CASSLEGRGPGELFF. Filled out from reference TRBV11-2 and TRBJ2-2, the complete variable domain reads EAGVAQSPRYKIIEKRQSVAFWCNPISGHATLYWYQQILGQGPKLLIQFQNNGVVDDSQLPKDRFSAERLKGVDSTLKIQPAKLEDSAVYLCASSLEGRGPGELFFGEGSRLTVL.

This chain connects TRBV18 to TRBJ2-2; D ambiguous. The CDR3 contains 12 residues. Deletions cut 3 bases from V and 5 bases from J, with 4 bases between. Germline CDR1 reads KGHSH; CDR2 reads LQKENI. The CDR3 DNA is TGTGCCAGCTCACCCCGGACCGGGGAGCTGTTTTTT. It translates to CASSPRTGELFF.

The chain employs TRBV29-1 and TRBJ1-1; 7 positions match TRBD1. V shed 1 base and J 4 bases; nucleotides not matched to a gene: 12. Germline V gene sequence: CDR1 SQVTM, CDR2 ANQGSEA. There are 16 residues in the CDR3. CDR3 nucleotides: TGCAGCGTTGAAGGCAGACAGGGCGCGGAGGGCACTGAAGCTTTCTTT. The encoded protein is CSVEGRQGAEGTEAFF.

Regarding this clone: The junction does not match germline at one end; this may be a read error. The rearrangement uses TRBV7-9 and TRBJ1-1; unclear D gene. From germline, CDR1 is SEHNR and CDR2 FQNEAQ (reference sequence). The CDR3 covers 12 residues. The CDR3 DNA is TGTTCCAGCAGCTTAGGTCAGACTGAAGCTTTCTTT. Its protein product is CSSSLGQTEAFF.

The V gene is TRBV5-6, the J gene TRBJ2-1, with TRBD2 matching 7 bases. With V trimmed by 3 bases and J by 6 bases, 3 bases remained unmatched. This CDR3 contains 13 residues. Per the germline V gene, CDR1 is SGHDT and CDR2 is YYEEEE. CDR3 sequence (DNA): TGTGCCAGCAGCTGGGAGGGTCCCAATGAGCAGTTCTTC. Its protein product is CASSWEGPNEQFF.

Only a few counts were recorded for this clone. The chain uses TRBV28 and TRBJ2-7, with D possibly being TRBD1 (6 bases). CDR1 is MDHEN and CDR2 is SYDVKM in the germline V gene. The CDR3 runs 14 residues. V lost 4 bases, J lost 5 bases, and 15 bases lay in between. The DNA of the CDR3 is TGTGCCAGCAGTTCTCTAACAGGGATACACGAGCAGTACTTC. Translated: CASSSLTGIHEQYF.

J is TRBJ2-5 and V is TRBV30; D possibly corresponds to TRBD1 (6 bases). The ends were cut back, 0 bases at V and 1 base at J, with 9 bases in the middle. This CDR3 has 14 residues. The germline V gene encodes CDR1 GTSNPN and CDR2 SVGIG (reference sequence). The CDR3 sequence: CAWSVSGAQETQYF. Written as DNA, the CDR3 is TGTGCCTGGAGTGTATCAGGGGCCCAAGAGACCCAGTACTTC.

In this sample, this clone turned up once. The chain links TRBV11-2 to TRBJ1-2; perhaps TRBD1 as D (6 bases). This CDR3 has 14 residues. Germline V CDR1 and CDR2: SGHAT, FQNNGV. V was pared by 3 bases and J by 3 bases, with 11 bases between. This chain's CDR3 is CASSFGGGDYGYTF. The CDR3 bases are TGTGCCAGCAGCTTCGGGGGGGGCGACTATGGCTACACCTTC.

The chain combines TRBV19 with TRBJ2-1, with 7 bases aligning to TRBD2. The CDR3 is 16 amino acids. V lost 2 bases, J lost 5 bases, and 9 bases stayed unmatched. Germline V gene lookup returns CDR1 LNHDA and CDR2 SQIVND (reference sequence). The chain's CDR3 is CASSIISGGIDNEQFF. The CDR3 bases are TGTGCCAGTAGTATAATATCCGGGGGGATCGACAATGAGCAGTTCTTC.

V gene TRBV4-2 combines with J gene TRBJ1-5, with D maybe TRBD1 (5 bases). CDR1 is LGHNA, CDR2 YNFKEQ, per germline. With 2 bases removed from V and 4 bases from J, the gap between germline ends came to 6 bases. CDR3 length equals 13 residues. The CDR3 spells CASSQPGNQPQHF. CDR3 sequence (DNA): TGTGCCAGCAGCCAACCAGGGAATCAGCCCCAGCATTTT.

The rearrangement joins TRBV4-3 to TRBJ2-3; 9 nucleotides align to TRBD2. Looked up from germline, CDR1 is LGHNA and CDR2 is YSLEER. CDR3 length equals 15 residues. The V and J ends lost 0 bases and 6 bases, in that order; junction bases with no gene match: 4. The CDR3 loop reads CASSQDTSGGDTQYF. CDR3 DNA: TGCGCCAGCAGCCAAGATACAAGCGGGGGGGATACGCAGTATTTT.

This sequence joins TRBV30 and TRBJ1-4, with 7 bases lining up with TRBD1. Trimming cost V 5 bases and J 3 bases; bases outside gene matches: 6. Germline V gene sequence: CDR1 GTSNPN, CDR2 SVGIG (reference sequence). The CDR3 is 14 amino acids. The CDR3 sequence: CAWAFGTANEKLFF. The CDR3 DNA sequence: TGTGCCTGGGCGTTCGGGACAGCTAATGAAAAACTGTTTTTT.

This clone was seen only a few times. The chain employs TRBV7-9 and TRBJ2-2, with unresolved D. Germline assignment: CDR1 SEHNR and CDR2 FQNEAQ (reference sequence). The CDR3 runs 14 residues. The V end was cut by 4 bases, the J end by 5 bases, with 11 bases between. CDR3 DNA: TGTGCCAGCAGCTATCTGAGTATTACCGGGGAGCTGTTTTTT. Amino acid sequence: CASSYLSITGELFF.

The chain recombines TRBV7-9 with TRBJ1-5; TRBD1 is a possible D gene (6 bases). Deletions cut 5 bases from V and 6 bases from J, with 14 bases between. CDR3 length: 14 residues. CDR1 and CDR2 (germline): SEHNR, FQNEAQ (reference sequence). The CDR3 bases are TGTGCCAGCAGCGGATCACAGGGTGTTCAGCCCCAGCATTTT. It specifies CASSGSQGVQPQHF.

This chain uses TRBV5-4 with TRBJ2-3; 9 bases line up with TRBD1. Germline V gene data show CDR1 as SGHNT and CDR2 as YYREEE (reference sequence). The CDR3 totals 13 residues. J gave up 5 bases and V 3 bases, and 1 base lay outside the gene matches. The CDR3 DNA reads TGTGCCAGCAGCTGGACAGGGGAAGATACGCAGTATTTT. It yields the protein CASSWTGEDTQYF.